This T cell receptor beta chain emerged from a study of blood T cell repertoires in COVID-19. Overall study: Acute-phase and convalescent COVID-19 samples originated in the United States, Italy and Spain. The cDNA or gDNA used as material had been derived from T cells, B-cell-depleted T cells, or PBMCs.

This clone appeared a single time. Trimming shortened V by 0 bases and J by 4 bases, and 13 bases separated the two germline ends. CDR1 and CDR2 from the germline V gene are MNHEY and SVGEGT. The CDR3 has 15 residues. Original data processing: Amplification of reference gene primers was used by the study to estimate nucleated cell counts. Profiling relied on immunoSEQ multiplex PCR, and the TCRdb table lists in-frame clones only, not all of them. The D gene and trimming were derived from the DNA, and the V and J assignments and clone size from that table. This table holds 360,000 or so clones, roughly 89% found once.

V gene TRBV6-2 or TRBV6-3 combines with J gene TRBJ2-7; perhaps TRBD2 as D (5 bases). Source material: peripheral blood. The sequence derives from a man between 18 and 29 years old with active or convalescent COVID-19. CDR3 coding DNA: TGTGCCAGCAGTTACTCGCCGGGATCCCTTTACGAGCAGTACTTC. Translation: CASSYSPGSLYEQYF.